A selection of T cell receptor beta chains follows, all from one sample in a study of shared clonotypes between healthy human individuals. Sequencing was performed with immunoSEQ multiplex PCR; in TCRdb, only in-frame clones are kept and a portion is missing. The table records roughly 1,800,000 clones, approximately 95% of them present only once. Sequenced input: naive CD8+ T cells sorted from blood. Receptors originate from a man aged 18 to 30 in good health. Both conserved end residues are part of each CDR3.

v_call cdr3_aa
TRBV7-8 CASSYSHYEQYF
TRBV2 CASIRGQENTEAFF
TRBV27 CASSLIGQGRRNQPQHF
TRBV11-2 CASSETVPGSPLHF
TRBV29-1 CSVPGTGHLNYGYTF
TRBV28 CASVLQGDIRGYTF
TRBV19 CASSMLAGMPDEQFF
TRBV27 CASSTTGHSSYEQYF
TRBV6-5 CASSYSRDRGEGEQYF
TRBV7-9 CASSLGTDEQFF
TRBV2 CASSIDGIPVRYGYTF
TRBV6-5 CASSWAGNTEAFF
TRBV13 CASSFGGSSYNEQFF
TRBV6-5 CASSYGQGYQPQHF
TRBV5-7 CASSLHQRSTDTQYF
TRBV28 CASSLFGNSYEQYF
TRBV10-3 CAISLAGGFSGNTIYF
TRBV23-1 CASTGGGRRTQETQYF
TRBV29-1 CSVETTGEVLETQYF
TRBV6-6 CASRGQSSYGYTF
TRBV4-3 CASSQVLWGLVPYNEQFF
TRBV28 CASSFLSLSGGHYNEQFF
TRBV11-2 CASIEGLYTGELFF
TRBV19 CASDRDRGRVEPQHF
TRBV6-5 CASSYSDGYEQYF
TRBV4-1 CASSQDTGDTSSGNTIYF
TRBV6-1 CASSGFRYEQYF
TRBV10-1 CASSAGESYEQYF
TRBV6-1 CATRDRGRSNEQFF
TRBV10-1 CASGDMYEQYF
TRBV6-1 CASSEGANTEAFF
TRBV7-9 CASTDPTVAGVGQETQYF
TRBV11-2 CASSPSAGLGQPQHF
TRBV5-4 CASSSREGGANVLTF
TRBV4-3 CASSQDLSHYNEQFF
TRBV19 CASSSRADYYGYTF
TRBV4-3 CASSPGTGSYNEQFF
TRBV19 CASSPWIGYEQYF
TRBV7-2 CASSPRTSEQYF
TRBV7-9 CASSFPLGEKLFF